These 14 T cell receptor beta chains were sequenced from one sample in a study of blood T cell repertoires in COVID-19. Here immunoSEQ multiplex PCR was the method, and the copy in TCRdb shows in-frame clones only, minus some. The sample contains approximately 60,000 clones, 65% to 80% of which appear only once. Input material: peripheral blood. Source of these receptors: a woman aged 80 or older with active or convalescent COVID-19.

The CDR3 DNA reads TGTGCCAGCAGCTTAGACTACGGACCGTCGGGTGGCTACACCTTC. It specifies CASSLDYGPSGGYTF. This chain links TRBV5-6 with TRBJ1-2; no firm D call. CDR3 length equals 15 residues. V lost 2 bases and J 7 bases, leaving 18 bases between the germline ends. Per the germline V gene, CDR1 is SGHDT and CDR2 is YYEEEE.

CDR3 sequence: CAFRAVNTEAFF. The CDR3 DNA is TGTGCCTTCAGGGCCGTGAACACTGAAGCTTTCTTT. The chain links TRBV30 to TRBJ1-1, with D perhaps matching TRBD1 (5 bases). Germline V gene lookup returns CDR1 GTSNPN and CDR2 SVGIG (reference sequence). The CDR3 extends over 12 amino acids. Trimming stripped 7 bases from V and 0 bases from J, with 9 bases between.

This chain uses TRBV19 with TRBJ1-2; D is possibly TRBD1 (5 bases). This CDR3 contains 14 residues. CDR1 and CDR2 (germline): LNHDA, SQIVND (reference sequence). Trimming cost V 6 bases and J 7 bases, with 18 bases left between them. The CDR3 loop reads CASRQGAAGSGYTF. The DNA of the CDR3 is TGTGCCAGTAGGCAGGGCGCCGCGGGGAGTGGCTACACCTTC.

This clone was seen repeatedly, ten times or more. This sequence joins TRBV7-9 and TRBJ2-1; D is unclear. Germline V lookup: CDR1 SEHNR, CDR2 FQNEAQ (reference sequence). There are 11 residues in the CDR3. Trimming shortened V by 4 bases and J by 7 bases, and 5 bases separated the two germline ends. The CDR3 here is CASSYLNEQFF. DNA of the CDR3: TGTGCCAGCAGCTATCTAAATGAGCAGTTCTTC.

CDR3 sequence reads: CASSQSSGLDYGYTF. The CDR3 region has the DNA TGTGCCAGCAGCCAGTCATCTGGTTTGGACTATGGCTACACCTTC. The chain uses TRBV11-2 and TRBJ1-2, with D unresolved. V was trimmed by 5 bases and J by 3 bases, leaving 16 bases between them. The CDR3 loop spans 15 amino acids. The germline CDR1 and CDR2 sequences are SGHAT and FQNNGV.

This clone was found a few times. The chain is built from TRBV7-3 and TRBJ1-6; no definite D call. The CDR3 sequence is 13 residues long. From germline, CDR1 is SGHTA and CDR2 FQGTGA. V lost 4 bases to trimming and J lost 7 bases, with 8 bases between them. CDR3 region: CASSSAGNSPLHF. CDR3 DNA: TGTGCCAGCAGCTCAGCGGGGAATTCACCCCTCCACTTT.

J is TRBJ2-2 and V is TRBV20-1; TRBD2 matches at 10 bases. Germline V gene lookup returns CDR1 DFQATT and CDR2 SNEGSKA (reference sequence). The length of the CDR3 is 15 residues. The ends lost 3 bases at V and 4 bases at J; junction bases unmatched: 5. The chain's CDR3 is CSASPLAGVTGELFF. DNA of the CDR3: TGCAGTGCTAGTCCCCTAGCGGGGGTCACCGGGGAGCTGTTTTTT.

The chain carries TRBV19 and TRBJ1-5; 9 nucleotides line up with TRBD1. The CDR3 is 15 residues long. The ends lost 7 bases at V and 3 bases at J; junction bases unmatched: 7. CDR1 LNHDA and CDR2 SQIVND come from the germline V gene (reference sequence). The CDR3 loop reads CASTYTGGNNQPQHF. The DNA of the CDR3 is TGTGCCAGTACATATACAGGGGGCAACAATCAGCCCCAGCATTTT.

The rearrangement joins TRBV3-1 (or the pseudogene TRBV3-2) to TRBJ1-2; 8 bases align to TRBD1. Germline V gives CDR1 LGHDT, CDR2 YNNKEL (reference sequence). CDR3 length: 14 residues. Trimming removed 4 bases from V and 4 bases from J; junction bases left unmatched: 5. The CDR3 coding sequence is TGTGCCAGCAGCCTCGGGACAGGAAGCTATGGCTACACCTTC. This gives the protein CASSLGTGSYGYTF.

This chain links TRBV6-6 with TRBJ1-3, with TRBD1 as a possible D gene (5 bases). CDR1 is MNHNY, CDR2 SVGAGI, per germline (reference sequence). Trimming removed 2 bases at V and 4 bases at J, with 6 bases between. This CDR3 has 13 residues. The CDR3 is CASSYPGGNTIYF. CDR3 in DNA: TGTGCCAGCAGTTACCCAGGGGGAAACACCATATATTTT.

The rearrangement joins TRBV18 to TRBJ1-2, with D possibly TRBD1 on 6 matching bases. Germline assignment: CDR1 KGHSH and CDR2 LQKENI. The CDR3 sequence is 17 residues long. Trimming pared 3 bases from V and 0 bases from J, leaving 17 bases between. CDR3 nucleotides: TGTGCCAGCTCACCCCATCCGCCCCGGACAGCTAACTATGGCTACACCTTC. This encodes CASSPHPPRTANYGYTF.

This chain connects TRBV7-9 to TRBJ1-3, with 8 bases lining up with TRBD1. Germline CDR1 and CDR2: SEHNR and FQNEAQ (reference sequence). V was clipped by 5 bases and J by 7 bases; unmatched bases: 7. The CDR3 is 14 amino acids. The DNA of the CDR3 is TGTGCCAGCAGCCCCGACAGGGGCCGTAACACCATATATTTT. Protein: CASSPDRGRNTIYF.

V usage is TRBV7-9 and J usage is TRBJ1-2; D may be TRBD1 (6 bases). Per the germline V gene, CDR1 is SEHNR and CDR2 is FQNEAQ (reference sequence). The V gene lost 3 bases and the J gene lost 0 bases, with 14 bases spanning the gap. The CDR3 extends over 16 amino acids. The CDR3 loop is CASSLGAAETNYGYTF. DNA of the CDR3: TGTGCCAGCAGCTTGGGGGCGGCAGAAACTAACTATGGCTACACCTTC.

This sequence joins TRBV2 and TRBJ1-5; no reliable D call. Trimming took 8 bases from V and 2 from J, leaving 16 bases between them. This CDR3 region has 15 residues. Germline CDR1 and CDR2: SNHLY and FYNNEI. Here the CDR3 DNA reads TGTGCCAGCCAAGGTCCCGGAGCGGGCAATCAGCCCCAGCATTTT. Protein sequence: CASQGPGAGNQPQHF.